The 24 T cell receptor beta chains below all came from one sample that was sequenced in a study of blood T cell repertoires in COVID-19. Profiled with immunoSEQ multiplex PCR; TCRdb holds only in-frame clones, not every one. Seen here are some 150,000 clones, 76% observed once, and the top ten hold around 4.8%. Sample: peripheral blood. The receptors originated from a woman aged 80 or older with active or convalescent COVID-19.

The chain links TRBV20-1 to TRBJ2-3, with 8 bases fitting TRBD2. Germline V gene sequence: CDR1 DFQATT, CDR2 SNEGSKA (reference sequence). The CDR3 runs to 14 residues. Trimming removed 3 bases from V and 5 bases from J; junction bases left unmatched: 7. The CDR3 reads CSASPGGARDTQYF. The CDR3 coding sequence is TGCAGTGCTAGTCCCGGGGGGGCCAGAGATACGCAGTATTTT.

Only a few counts were recorded for this clone. This chain joins TRBV27 and TRBJ1-2; a possible D gene is TRBD1 (5 bases). This CDR3 region has 12 residues. The V gene lost 2 bases and the J gene lost 8 bases, with 9 bases spanning the gap. Germline V gene data show CDR1 as MNHEY and CDR2 as SMNVEV (reference sequence). As DNA, the CDR3 is TGTGCCAGCAGTTTAAGGGGCCAGGGCTACACCTTC. Translation gives CASSLRGQGYTF.

The chain joins TRBV20-1 to TRBJ2-5; no clear D. CDR1 and CDR2 from the germline V gene are DFQATT and SNEGSKA (reference sequence). V was shortened by 6 bases and J by 3 bases, with 8 bases between the two germline ends. CDR3 length: 11 amino acids. The CDR3 sequence is CSARREETQYF. DNA for the CDR3: TGCAGTGCAAGAAGAGAAGAGACCCAGTACTTC.

This rearrangement joins TRBV4-3 to TRBJ2-2; the D is unclear. The CDR3 covers 14 residues. V gave up 0 bases and J gave up 5 bases, with 7 bases separating them. Germline CDR1 is LGHNA and CDR2 is YSLEER. The CDR3 bases are TGCGCCAGCAGCCAAGATTCTGTTACCGGGGAGCTGTTTTTT. It codes for CASSQDSVTGELFF.

The genes are TRBV6-6 and TRBJ1-5, with TRBD1 as a possible D gene (6 bases). The CDR3 is 14 residues long. V was cut by 7 bases and J by 0 bases, with 10 bases left in between. Per germline, CDR1 MNHNY and CDR2 SVGAGI (reference sequence). CDR3 in amino acids: CASTQGHSNQPQHF. CDR3 sequence (DNA): TGTGCCAGCACACAGGGACATAGCAATCAGCCCCAGCATTTT.

This rearrangement joins TRBV19 to TRBJ1-2, with D tentatively TRBD1 (6 bases). Trimming pared 8 bases from V and 2 bases from J, leaving 18 bases between. Germline CDR1 and CDR2: LNHDA and SQIVND (reference sequence). The CDR3 totals 15 residues. The CDR3 region is CASLGFVGQNYGYTF. The CDR3 bases are TGTGCCAGTTTAGGGTTTGTCGGACAGAACTATGGCTACACCTTC.

This sequence joins TRBV23-1 and TRBJ2-6, with TRBD1 identical over 10 bases. TRBV23-1 is an ORF, and what it does is uncertain. The CDR3 runs 19 residues. V was clipped by 1 base and J by 0 bases; unmatched bases: 6. CDR3 residues: CASSQLSGTGDSGANVLTF. DNA of the CDR3: TGCGCCAGCAGTCAATTGTCAGGGACAGGGGACTCTGGGGCCAACGTCCTGACTTTC.

This chain uses TRBV11-3 with TRBJ2-7, with TRBD2 identical over 7 bases. The CDR3 is made up of 17 amino acids. Germline CDR1 SGHNT, CDR2 YENEEA. V shed 6 bases and J 0 bases; nucleotides not matched to a gene: 14. CDR3 in DNA: TGTGCCAGCAGGGAGGGTGAGGAACGGGGGGACTCCTACGAGCAGTACTTC. This translates into CASREGEERGDSYEQYF.

The J gene is TRBJ1-1, the V gene TRBV27, with D perhaps matching TRBD1 (6 bases). Germline CDR1 and CDR2: MNHEY and SMNVEV (reference sequence). CDR3 length: 15 amino acids. The V end was cut by 5 bases, the J end by 4 bases, with 17 bases between. The CDR3 sequence: CASSPYTGIGTEAFF. CDR3 nucleotides: TGTGCCAGCAGTCCATACACAGGGATCGGCACTGAAGCTTTCTTT.

The V call is TRBV30, the J call TRBJ2-2; 9 positions match TRBD2. Germline V lookup: CDR1 GTSNPN, CDR2 SVGIG (reference sequence). Trimming took 2 bases from V and 6 from J; bases not matched to a gene: 10. The CDR3 has 16 amino acids. CDR3 nucleotide sequence: TGTGCCTGGAGTCGTCCGGCGGGGGGGCCCGCCGGGGAGCTGTTTTTT. Translating gives CAWSRPAGGPAGELFF.

The chain is built from TRBV5-1 and TRBJ2-1; 12 bases align to TRBD1. This CDR3 has 15 amino acids. V lost 0 bases and J lost 10; bases outside the gene matches: 5. Germline values: CDR1 SGHRS, CDR2 YFSETQ. CDR3 protein: CASSLGDRGLNEQFF. CDR3 bases: TGCGCCAGCAGCTTGGGGGACAGGGGGCTCAACGAGCAGTTCTTC.

The V call is TRBV7-2, the J call TRBJ2-5; 12 bases align to TRBD1. V lost 1 base and J lost 6; bases outside the gene matches: 12. The germline V gene encodes CDR1 SGHTA and CDR2 FQGNSA. The CDR3 is 18 residues long. CDR3: CASSLEATGTGGAKTQYF. DNA for the CDR3: TGTGCCAGCAGCTTAGAGGCCACCGGGACAGGGGGCGCGAAGACCCAGTACTTC.

Turning to this clone: The same CDR3 is also encoded by other DNA sequences in this sample. The V call is TRBV30, the J call TRBJ1-6, with TRBD1 identical over 7 bases. The CDR3 spans 13 residues. Trimming removed 1 base from V and 10 bases from J; junction bases left unmatched: 4. The germline CDR1 and CDR2 sequences are GTSNPN and SVGIG (reference sequence). The CDR3 sequence is CAWSGQGRSPLHF. The CDR3 DNA reads TGTGCCTGGAGTGGACAGGGCAGGTCACCCCTCCACTTT.

V is TRBV19 and J is TRBJ2-7, with 7 bases lining up with TRBD1. V was pared by 7 bases and J by 5 bases, with 8 bases of the junction left unmatched. Germline values: CDR1 LNHDA, CDR2 SQIVND (reference sequence). CDR3 length: 13 residues. CDR3 coding DNA: TGTGCCAGTACCCCGACAGGGTCTGACGAGCAGTACTTC. Residues: CASTPTGSDEQYF.

This chain links TRBV14 with TRBJ2-1; 9 bases align to TRBD1. The V and J ends lost 4 bases and 6 bases, in that order; junction bases with no gene match: 13. The germline V gene encodes CDR1 SGHDN and CDR2 FVKESK. The CDR3 spans 17 residues. CDR3 nucleotides: TGTGCCAGCAGCCGACGGATAGTCCCGGGACAGGGCAATGAGCAGTTCTTC. Encoded protein: CASSRRIVPGQGNEQFF.

The chain is built from TRBV7-2 and TRBJ2-3, with TRBD2 identical over 11 bases. The CDR3 spans 18 residues. V gave up 4 bases and J gave up 0 bases; unmatched junction bases: 9. Germline lookup yields CDR1 SGHTA and CDR2 FQGNSA. The CDR3 sequence is CASSSTSGGHTSTDTQYF. The CDR3 DNA follows: TGTGCCAGCAGCTCCACTAGCGGGGGACACACTAGCACAGATACGCAGTATTTT.

The genes are TRBV29-1 and TRBJ1-2; D gene unclear. V lost 5 bases, J lost 3 bases, and 4 bases lay in between. CDR3 length: 10 residues. Per germline, CDR1 SQVTM and CDR2 ANQGSEA. CDR3 bases: TGCAGCGTTTCGGACTATGGCTACACCTTC. Protein sequence: CSVSDYGYTF.

V usage is TRBV7-9 and J usage is TRBJ2-2; the D gene is possibly TRBD1 (6 bases). Germline V CDR1 and CDR2: SEHNR, FQNEAQ (reference sequence). The length of the CDR3 is 14 residues. Trimming cost V 5 bases and J 4 bases, with 11 bases left between them. CDR3 region: CASSMIRGTGELFF. The CDR3 DNA reads as TGTGCCAGCAGCATGATCAGGGGCACCGGGGAGCTGTTTTTT.

The V gene is TRBV6-1, the J gene TRBJ1-2, with D possibly matching TRBD1 (6 bases). Trimming removed 1 base from V and 2 bases from J, with 14 bases in between. Per germline, CDR1 MNHNS and CDR2 SASEGT. The length of the CDR3 is 16 residues. CDR3: CASSEGGAGVNYGYTF. The CDR3 DNA reads as TGTGCCAGCAGTGAAGGGGGGGCGGGAGTGAACTATGGCTACACCTTC.

J is TRBJ1-3 and V is TRBV5-4, with 7 bases matching TRBD1. The trim removed 4 bases at V and 0 bases at J, leaving 7 bases unmatched. CDR1 is SGHNT and CDR2 is YYREEE in the germline V gene (reference sequence). CDR3 size: 16 residues. CDR3: CASSESGTASGNTIYF. The CDR3 DNA is TGTGCCAGCAGCGAATCCGGGACAGCCTCTGGAAACACCATATATTTT.

The chain combines TRBV14 with TRBJ2-7, with D perhaps TRBD1 (6 bases). V was pared by 5 bases and J by 3 bases, with 14 bases between. Per the germline V gene, CDR1 is SGHDN and CDR2 is FVKESK. The CDR3 runs to 14 residues. The CDR3 spells CASSYDTRGYEQYF. The CDR3 nucleotides read TGTGCCAGCAGCTATGATACCAGGGGCTACGAGCAGTACTTC.

This chain uses TRBV6-5 with TRBJ2-1; D not certain. Germline V gives CDR1 MNHEY, CDR2 SVGAGI. The CDR3 has 14 residues. V gave up 7 bases and J gave up 4 bases, with 14 bases separating them. Written as DNA, the CDR3 is TGTGCCAGCAATGCCCCCGGTCGATACAATGAGCAGTTCTTC. This encodes CASNAPGRYNEQFF.

V usage is TRBV11-2 and J usage is TRBJ1-4; TRBD1 might be the D (6 bases). Germline assignment: CDR1 SGHAT and CDR2 FQNNGV. This CDR3 is built from 15 residues. V lost 1 base and J 5 bases, leaving 11 bases between the germline ends. The chain's CDR3 is CASSLGRTVNEKLFF. The CDR3, as DNA: TGTGCCAGCAGCTTAGGACGGACAGTGAATGAAAAACTGTTTTTT. Supplemented by reference TRBV11-2 and TRBJ1-4, the full variable domain reads EAGVAQSPRYKIIEKRQSVAFWCNPISGHATLYWYQQILGQGPKLLIQFQNNGVVDDSQLPKDRFSAERLKGVDSTLKIQPAKLEDSAVYLCASSLGRTVNEKLFFGSGTQLSVL.

This chain uses TRBV10-1 with TRBJ2-7; 8 bases line up with TRBD1. V lost 7 bases and J lost 3; bases outside the gene matches: 11. The CDR3 totals 15 residues. Germline-derived CDR1 and CDR2 are WNHNN and SYGVQD (reference sequence). The CDR3 DNA follows: TGCGCCAGCAAGTCTAGACGACAGGGGCTCTACGAGCAGTACTTC. Its translation is CASKSRRQGLYEQYF.